A selection of T cell receptor beta chains follows, all from one sample in a study of blood T cell repertoires in COVID-19. The method was immunoSEQ multiplex PCR; TCRdb's version includes in-frame clones alone and lacks a portion of them. The sample shows fewer than 100,000 clones, around 90% of them seen only once. The sequenced sample consisted of peripheral blood. The source of these receptors is a woman of 80 years or more with acute or convalescent COVID-19. The CDR3 runs from the conserved cysteine through the conserved F or W. D genes are given only for firm matches. Clone size is shown for a subset of rows, as once, few, many or a class of expanded clone.

d_call: TRBD2; j_call: TRBJ2-7; clone_size: -; v_call: TRBV3-1/TRBV3-2; cdr3_length: 18; cdr3_aa: CASSPKRTSGGFSYEQYF; cdr3_nt: TGTGCCAGCAGCCCAAAGAGGACTAGCGGGGGGTTTTCCTACGAGCAGTACTTC
d_call: -; j_call: TRBJ2-2; clone_size: -; v_call: TRBV7-8; cdr3_length: 17; cdr3_aa: CASSLEERVRGTGELFF; cdr3_nt: TGTGCCAGCAGCTTAGAGGAGCGTGTTAGGGGAACCGGGGAGCTGTTTTTT
d_call: TRBD1; j_call: TRBJ2-4; clone_size: once; v_call: TRBV24-1; cdr3_length: 18; cdr3_aa: CATSPGTGPESAKNIQYF; cdr3_nt: TGTGCCACCTCCCCAGGGACAGGCCCCGAATCGGCCAAAAACATTCAGTACTTC
d_call: -; j_call: TRBJ2-5; clone_size: -; v_call: TRBV4-1; cdr3_length: 13; cdr3_aa: CASRLQGSETQYF; cdr3_nt: TGCGCCAGCAGGTTGCAGGGGTCGGAGACCCAGTACTTC
d_call: -; j_call: TRBJ1-3; clone_size: -; v_call: TRBV6-2/TRBV6-3; cdr3_length: 13; cdr3_aa: CASSRLSGNTIYF; cdr3_nt: TGTGCCAGCAGTAGACTCTCTGGAAACACCATATATTTT
d_call: -; j_call: TRBJ2-7; clone_size: -; v_call: TRBV5-1; cdr3_length: 14; cdr3_aa: CASSLRGSPSEQYF; cdr3_nt: TGCGCCAGCAGCTTACGGGGTTCTCCTAGCGAGCAGTACTTC
d_call: -; j_call: TRBJ1-6; clone_size: -; v_call: TRBV18; cdr3_length: 15; cdr3_aa: CASSPPTGSNSPLHF; cdr3_nt: TGTGCCAGCTCACCACCCACGGGGAGTAATTCACCCCTCCACTTT
d_call: TRBD2; j_call: TRBJ2-7; clone_size: -; v_call: TRBV4-2; cdr3_length: 15; cdr3_aa: CASSQEAGGPSEQYF; cdr3_nt: TGTGCCAGCAGCCAAGAAGCGGGAGGGCCTTCCGAGCAGTACTTC
d_call: TRBD2; j_call: TRBJ2-2; clone_size: -; v_call: TRBV9; cdr3_length: 20; cdr3_aa: CASSPRDREPGLAATGELFF; cdr3_nt: TGTGCCAGCAGCCCGCGGGACAGGGAACCGGGACTAGCGGCGACCGGGGAGCTGTTTTTT
d_call: -; j_call: TRBJ1-1; clone_size: -; v_call: TRBV3-1/TRBV3-2; cdr3_length: 14; cdr3_aa: CASSQAGSYTEAFF; cdr3_nt: TGTGCCAGCAGCCAAGCGGGGTCGTACACTGAAGCTTTCTTT
d_call: -; j_call: TRBJ1-5; clone_size: -; v_call: TRBV28; cdr3_length: 14; cdr3_aa: CASSLPGGNQPQHF; cdr3_nt: TGTGCCAGCAGTTTACCAGGGGGCAATCAGCCCCAGCATTTT
d_call: -; j_call: TRBJ1-1; clone_size: once; v_call: TRBV2; cdr3_length: 11; cdr3_aa: CASGRGVLAFF; cdr3_nt: TGTGCCAGCGGGCGGGGAGTGTTGGCTTTCTTT
d_call: -; j_call: TRBJ1-2; clone_size: -; v_call: TRBV5-1; cdr3_length: 14; cdr3_aa: CASSQGDTNYGYTF; cdr3_nt: TGCGCCAGCAGCCAAGGGGACACTAACTATGGCTACACCTTC
d_call: -; j_call: TRBJ1-1; clone_size: -; v_call: TRBV4-2; cdr3_length: 13; cdr3_aa: CASSQGRVTEAFF; cdr3_nt: TGTGCCAGCAGCCAAGGCAGGGTCACTGAAGCTTTCTTT
d_call: -; j_call: TRBJ2-4; clone_size: -; v_call: TRBV28; cdr3_length: 16; cdr3_aa: CASSYSGIRAKNIQYF; cdr3_nt: TGTGCCAGCAGTTATTCGGGGATTAGAGCCAAAAACATTCAGTACTTC
d_call: -; j_call: TRBJ2-1; clone_size: -; v_call: TRBV5-4; cdr3_length: 13; cdr3_aa: CASSLAHYNEQFF; cdr3_nt: TGTGCCAGCAGCTTGGCCCATTACAATGAGCAGTTCTTC
d_call: -; j_call: TRBJ1-3; clone_size: -; v_call: TRBV11-3; cdr3_length: 15; cdr3_aa: CASSLDGRSGNTIYF; cdr3_nt: TGTGCCAGCAGCTTAGACGGTAGATCTGGAAACACCATATATTTT
d_call: TRBD1; j_call: TRBJ1-1; clone_size: -; v_call: TRBV12-3/TRBV12-4; cdr3_length: 13; cdr3_aa: CASSLQGATEAFF; cdr3_nt: TGTGCCAGCAGTTTACAGGGGGCTACTGAAGCTTTCTTT
d_call: TRBD1; j_call: TRBJ1-2; clone_size: -; v_call: TRBV27; cdr3_length: 15; cdr3_aa: CASSPGTGSGYRYTF; cdr3_nt: TGTGCCAGCAGTCCGGGGACAGGTTCAGGCTATCGCTACACCTTC
d_call: TRBD2; j_call: TRBJ2-3; clone_size: -; v_call: TRBV7-2; cdr3_length: 12; cdr3_aa: CASSLRGTSAYF; cdr3_nt: TGTGCCAGCAGCTTACGGGGGACTAGTGCGTATTTT
d_call: TRBD2; j_call: TRBJ2-7; clone_size: -; v_call: TRBV7-3; cdr3_length: 14; cdr3_aa: CASSPGPGGYEQYF; cdr3_nt: TGTGCCAGCAGCCCGGGACCCGGGGGGTACGAGCAGTACTTC
d_call: -; j_call: TRBJ2-1; clone_size: -; v_call: TRBV7-2; cdr3_length: 12; cdr3_aa: CASTLGDNEQFF; cdr3_nt: TGTGCCAGCACCCTAGGGGACAATGAGCAGTTCTTC
d_call: TRBD2; j_call: TRBJ2-7; clone_size: -; v_call: TRBV14; cdr3_length: 17; cdr3_aa: CASSRDPTSSGRREQYF; cdr3_nt: TGTGCCAGCAGCCGAGATCCCACTTCTAGCGGGAGGAGGGAGCAGTACTTC
d_call: -; j_call: TRBJ2-5; clone_size: -; v_call: TRBV5-1; cdr3_length: 16; cdr3_aa: CASSLLSGQFQETQYF; cdr3_nt: TGCGCCAGCAGCTTGCTATCGGGACAATTCCAAGAGACCCAGTACTTC
d_call: TRBD1; j_call: TRBJ1-5; clone_size: -; v_call: TRBV19; cdr3_length: 19; cdr3_aa: CASSIDPNRGRFSNQPQHF; cdr3_nt: TGTGCCAGTAGTATAGACCCTAACAGGGGGCGTTTTAGCAATCAGCCCCAGCATTTT
d_call: -; j_call: TRBJ1-6; clone_size: -; v_call: TRBV4-2; cdr3_length: 16; cdr3_aa: CASSQHIDRGNSPLHF; cdr3_nt: TGTGCCAGCAGCCAGCATATAGACAGAGGAAATTCACCCCTCCACTTT
d_call: TRBD1; j_call: TRBJ1-1; clone_size: -; v_call: TRBV4-3; cdr3_length: 16; cdr3_aa: CASSQNRGRMNTEAFF; cdr3_nt: TGCGCCAGCAGCCAAAACAGGGGCCGGATGAACACTGAAGCTTTCTTT
d_call: TRBD2; j_call: TRBJ2-7; clone_size: -; v_call: TRBV7-2; cdr3_length: 15; cdr3_aa: CASSPYGGVPYEQYF; cdr3_nt: TGTGCCAGCAGCCCGTACGGGGGGGTACCCTACGAGCAGTACTTC
d_call: -; j_call: TRBJ2-7; clone_size: -; v_call: TRBV10-3; cdr3_length: 15; cdr3_aa: CAIRTETGPGGEQYF; cdr3_nt: TGTGCCATCAGGACGGAGACAGGACCGGGGGGCGAGCAGTACTTC
d_call: -; j_call: TRBJ2-3; clone_size: -; v_call: TRBV11-2; cdr3_length: 14; cdr3_aa: CASSLSGAAPTQYF; cdr3_nt: TGTGCCAGCAGCTTATCAGGTGCAGCCCCCACGCAGTATTTT
d_call: TRBD2; j_call: TRBJ2-1; clone_size: -; v_call: TRBV28; cdr3_length: 16; cdr3_aa: CASSLFGLAGGDEQFF; cdr3_nt: TGTGCCAGCAGTTTATTTGGGCTAGCGGGAGGGGATGAGCAGTTCTTC
d_call: -; j_call: TRBJ1-2; clone_size: -; v_call: TRBV12-3/TRBV12-4; cdr3_length: 13; cdr3_aa: CASMAGANYGYTF; cdr3_nt: TGTGCCAGCATGGCGGGAGCTAACTATGGCTACACCTTC
d_call: -; j_call: TRBJ1-1; clone_size: -; v_call: TRBV19; cdr3_length: 15; cdr3_aa: CASSIDLRGGTEAFF; cdr3_nt: TGTGCCAGTAGTATAGATCTTCGGGGAGGTACTGAAGCTTTCTTT
d_call: -; j_call: TRBJ2-4; clone_size: -; v_call: TRBV2; cdr3_length: 13; cdr3_aa: CASTPVAKNIQYF; cdr3_nt: TGTGCCAGCACCCCTGTGGCCAAAAACATTCAGTACTTC
d_call: TRBD2; j_call: TRBJ2-5; clone_size: -; v_call: TRBV5-1; cdr3_length: 16; cdr3_aa: CASSLGTSGTPVAQYF; cdr3_nt: TGCGCCAGCAGCCTAGGGACTAGCGGGACCCCCGTAGCCCAGTACTTC
d_call: TRBD1; j_call: TRBJ1-5; clone_size: -; v_call: TRBV2; cdr3_length: 15; cdr3_aa: CASSGQGRGNQPQHF; cdr3_nt: TGTGCCAGCAGTGGACAGGGTCGGGGTAATCAGCCCCAGCATTTT
d_call: TRBD2; j_call: TRBJ2-5; clone_size: -; v_call: TRBV6-2/TRBV6-3; cdr3_length: 14; cdr3_aa: CASSLAGGLETQYF; cdr3_nt: TGTGCCAGCAGTTTAGCGGGGGGGCTGGAGACCCAGTACTTC
d_call: -; j_call: TRBJ1-1; clone_size: -; v_call: TRBV28; cdr3_length: 14; cdr3_aa: CASNNRGGNTEAFF; cdr3_nt: TGTGCCAGCAATAATAGGGGCGGCAACACTGAAGCTTTCTTT
d_call: -; j_call: TRBJ1-5; clone_size: few; v_call: TRBV19; cdr3_length: 13; cdr3_aa: CASRGQSNQPQHF; cdr3_nt: TGTGCCAGCCGTGGGCAGAGCAATCAGCCCCAGCATTTT
d_call: -; j_call: TRBJ1-2; clone_size: -; v_call: TRBV3-1/TRBV3-2; cdr3_length: 13; cdr3_aa: CASSQASSYGYTF; cdr3_nt: TGTGCCAGCAGCCAAGCTTCCAGCTATGGCTACACCTTC
d_call: TRBD1; j_call: TRBJ1-3; clone_size: -; v_call: TRBV6-6; cdr3_length: 15; cdr3_aa: CASSAQGASGNTIYF; cdr3_nt: TGTGCCAGCAGCGCACAGGGGGCGTCTGGAAACACCATATATTTT
d_call: -; j_call: TRBJ2-2; clone_size: once; v_call: TRBV24-1; cdr3_length: 17; cdr3_aa: CATSDSRWGGNTGELFF; cdr3_nt: TGTGCCACCAGTGATTCTCGGTGGGGCGGGAACACCGGGGAGCTGTTTTTT
d_call: -; j_call: TRBJ2-3; clone_size: once; v_call: TRBV29-1; cdr3_length: 14; cdr3_aa: CSVDFGGITDTQYF; cdr3_nt: TGCAGCGTTGATTTCGGCGGGATCACAGATACGCAGTATTTT
d_call: -; j_call: TRBJ1-3; clone_size: -; v_call: TRBV10-3; cdr3_length: 15; cdr3_aa: CAITSAARSGNTIYF; cdr3_nt: TGTGCCATCACCTCGGCGGCTCGGTCTGGAAACACCATATATTTT
d_call: TRBD1; j_call: TRBJ1-5; clone_size: -; v_call: TRBV12-3/TRBV12-4; cdr3_length: 13; cdr3_aa: CASSDRGYQPQHF; cdr3_nt: TGTGCCAGCAGCGACAGGGGGTACCAGCCCCAGCATTTT
d_call: TRBD1; j_call: TRBJ2-5; clone_size: -; v_call: TRBV9; cdr3_length: 16; cdr3_aa: CASSLSDRGRQETQYF; cdr3_nt: TGTGCCAGCAGCCTTTCGGACAGGGGCAGACAAGAGACCCAGTACTTC
d_call: TRBD1; j_call: TRBJ2-2; clone_size: -; v_call: TRBV28; cdr3_length: 15; cdr3_aa: CASSSDRVNTGELFF; cdr3_nt: TGTGCCAGCAGTTCAGACAGGGTGAACACCGGGGAGCTGTTTTTT
d_call: -; j_call: TRBJ2-2; clone_size: -; v_call: TRBV19; cdr3_length: 14; cdr3_aa: CASSIDERAGELFF; cdr3_nt: TGTGCCAGTAGTATAGATGAGCGGGCCGGGGAGCTGTTTTTT
d_call: TRBD2; j_call: TRBJ2-7; clone_size: -; v_call: TRBV5-1; cdr3_length: 16; cdr3_aa: CASSWRGRAGEGEQYF; cdr3_nt: TGCGCCAGCAGCTGGCGGGGCCGGGCGGGAGAGGGGGAGCAGTACTTC
d_call: -; j_call: TRBJ2-1; clone_size: -; v_call: TRBV9; cdr3_length: 16; cdr3_aa: CASSSSGTGGYNEQFF; cdr3_nt: TGTGCCAGCAGCTCTTCCGGGACTGGAGGTTACAATGAGCAGTTCTTC
d_call: -; j_call: TRBJ1-1; clone_size: -; v_call: TRBV28; cdr3_length: 16; cdr3_aa: CASSLIKVARPTEAFF; cdr3_nt: TGTGCCAGCAGTTTAATAAAGGTCGCGCGGCCCACTGAAGCTTTCTTT
d_call: -; j_call: TRBJ2-5; clone_size: -; v_call: TRBV5-4; cdr3_length: 14; cdr3_aa: CASSLLTPDETQYF; cdr3_nt: TGTGCCAGCAGCTTGCTTACCCCAGATGAGACCCAGTACTTC
d_call: -; j_call: TRBJ1-2; clone_size: -; v_call: TRBV3-1/TRBV3-2; cdr3_length: 13; cdr3_aa: CASSQQGFGGYTF; cdr3_nt: TGTGCCAGCAGCCAACAGGGATTCGGTGGCTACACCTTC
d_call: -; j_call: TRBJ2-7; clone_size: -; v_call: TRBV6-2/TRBV6-3; cdr3_length: 13; cdr3_aa: CASSWPRGYEQYF; cdr3_nt: TGTGCCAGCAGTTGGCCCCGCGGCTACGAGCAGTACTTC
d_call: TRBD1; j_call: TRBJ1-5; clone_size: -; v_call: TRBV2; cdr3_length: 16; cdr3_aa: CASSDPGQFSNQPQHF; cdr3_nt: TGTGCCAGCAGTGATCCGGGACAGTTTAGCAATCAGCCCCAGCATTTT
d_call: TRBD1; j_call: TRBJ1-2; clone_size: once; v_call: TRBV4-3; cdr3_length: 15; cdr3_aa: CASSQSAGTGYGYTF; cdr3_nt: TGCGCCAGCAGCCAATCCGCCGGGACAGGGTATGGCTACACCTTC
d_call: -; j_call: TRBJ1-1; clone_size: -; v_call: TRBV5-6; cdr3_length: 14; cdr3_aa: CASSRSGGWTEAFF; cdr3_nt: TGTGCCAGCAGCCGTTCAGGTGGGTGGACTGAAGCTTTCTTT